These 26 T cell receptor beta chains were sequenced from one sample in a study of blood T cell repertoires in COVID-19 (dated by TCRdb to about 2020). Receptor amplification or capture employed the immunoSEQ multiplex PCR assay. TCRdb stores this immuneACCESS table with in-frame sequences only. Part of the clones is absent; in the studies checked, under half of the shortfall reflects unresolved V genes, and no reason is known for the rest. For this sample there are over 200,000 clones; about nine tenths appear just once. The top ten constitute roughly 2.5% of the sample. Input material: peripheral blood. These receptors all come from a woman aged 60-70 years with acute or convalescent COVID-19.

This clone was recorded once. V is TRBV11-3 and J is TRBJ2-7, with TRBD2 matching over 11 bases. The CDR3 is made up of 15 amino acids. Germline V gives CDR1 SGHNT, CDR2 YENEEA. J lost 3 bases, V lost 3 bases, and 4 bases had no gene match. CDR3 protein: CASSLDSGGGYEQYF. CDR3 nucleotide sequence: TGTGCCAGCAGCTTGGATAGCGGGGGGGGCTACGAGCAGTACTTC. Based on the CDR3 plus reference TRBV11-3 and TRBJ2-7, the full variable domain is EAGVVQSPRYKIIEKKQPVAFWCNPISGHNTLYWYLQNLGQGPELLIRYENEEAVDDSQLPKDRFSAERLKGVDSTLKIQPAELGDSAVYLCASSLDSGGGYEQYFGPGTRLTVT.

The V gene is TRBV5-5, the J gene TRBJ1-5, with 10 bases that match TRBD1. This CDR3 is built from 16 residues. CDR1 is SGHKS, CDR2 YYEKEE, per germline (reference sequence). The J segment lost 6 bases and the V segment lost 4 bases, leaving 10 bases of the junction unmatched. This chain's CDR3 is CASSGVYGTGVQPQHF. The CDR3 coding sequence is TGTGCCAGCAGCGGAGTTTACGGGACAGGGGTTCAGCCCCAGCATTTT.

This rearrangement joins TRBV3-1 (or the pseudogene TRBV3-2) to TRBJ1-2; 7 bases are shared with TRBD1. Germline assignment: CDR1 LGHDT and CDR2 YNNKEL (reference sequence). V was clipped by 1 base and J by 8 bases; unmatched bases: 10. The CDR3 runs 15 residues. The CDR3 reads CASSQGTGQVGGYTF. In DNA form, the CDR3 reads TGTGCCAGCAGCCAAGGGACAGGTCAAGTGGGGGGCTACACCTTC.

The CDR3 sequence: CASTSREASYNEQFF. Here the CDR3 DNA reads TGTGCCAGCACCTCTCGGGAGGCCTCCTACAATGAGCAGTTCTTC. This chain links TRBV28 with TRBJ2-1; TRBD2 aligns across 7 bases. The CDR3 loop spans 15 amino acids. Trimming cost V 7 bases and J 0 bases; bases outside gene matches: 6. Looked up from germline, CDR1 is MDHEN and CDR2 is SYDVKM.

This clone has only a few counts. This chain joins TRBV10-1 and TRBJ1-4; 8 bases are shared with TRBD1. Germline loops: CDR1 WNHNN, CDR2 SYGVQD (reference sequence). The CDR3 length is 14 residues. The V and J ends lost 7 bases and 8 bases, in that order; junction bases with no gene match: 9. The CDR3: CASNPRTGHEKLFF. For the CDR3, the DNA is TGCGCCAGCAACCCCCGGACAGGGCACGAAAAACTGTTTTTT.

This sequence joins TRBV6-5 and TRBJ1-4; 8 bases align to TRBD1. V lost 8 bases to trimming and J lost 7 bases; unmatched junction nucleotides: 6. Germline assignment: CDR1 MNHEY and CDR2 SVGAGI. The length of the CDR3 is 13 residues. CDR3 loop: CASSVDRAEKLFF. The CDR3 nucleotides read TGTGCCAGCTCCGTGGACAGGGCTGAAAAACTGTTTTTT.

CDR3 residues: CASSQRRSGEGQGSRGYTF. In DNA, the CDR3 is TGCGCCAGCAGCCAACGAAGGTCGGGCGAAGGACAGGGGTCGAGGGGCTACACCTTC. The chain is built from TRBV4-1 and TRBJ1-2, with TRBD1 matching over 9 bases. The CDR3 has 19 residues. J was trimmed by 8 bases and V by 2 bases; bases with no gene match: 21. Germline V CDR1 and CDR2: MGHRA, YSYEKL.

The CDR3 loop reads CASSERVMYEQYF. The CDR3 coding sequence is TGTGCCAGCAGTGAGCGGGTAATGTACGAGCAGTACTTC. This chain uses TRBV2 with TRBJ2-7; possible D gene TRBD2, 5 bases. V shed 3 bases and J shed 4 bases, with 10 bases lying between them. Germline V gene lookup returns CDR1 SNHLY and CDR2 FYNNEI. The CDR3 has 13 residues.

For the CDR3, the DNA is TGTGCCAGCAGCTTGGCCTACGGTGATTCACCCCTCCACTTT. Translating it yields CASSLAYGDSPLHF. The chain uses TRBV5-4 and TRBJ1-6; no clear D. V shed 0 bases and J shed 8 bases, with 9 bases lying between them. Germline CDR1 SGHNT, CDR2 YYREEE (reference sequence). The length of the CDR3 is 14 residues.

The count of this clone is one. V gene TRBV6-5 combines with J gene TRBJ2-7; 13 bases map to TRBD2. The V gene's germline CDR1 is MNHEY and CDR2 SVGAGI. This CDR3 spans 15 amino acids. Trimming cost V 6 bases and J 0 bases; bases outside gene matches: 2. CDR3 sequence reads: CASRRTSGSSYEQYF. The CDR3 DNA is TGTGCCAGCAGGAGGACTAGCGGGAGCTCCTACGAGCAGTACTTC.

The chain has TRBV27 and TRBJ1-6, with 10 bases that match TRBD1. Germline V gives CDR1 MNHEY, CDR2 SMNVEV (reference sequence). Trimming at V came to 6 bases and at J to 9 bases, leaving 5 bases not matched to a gene. The CDR3 consists of 14 residues. The CDR3 is CASSPGTGVSPLHF. CDR3 coding DNA: TGTGCCAGCAGCCCCGGGACAGGGGTTTCACCCCTCCACTTT.

The chain links TRBV19 to TRBJ2-7, with TRBD1 matching over 8 bases. With V trimmed by 4 bases and J by 0 bases, 11 bases remained unmatched. The CDR3 covers 17 residues. Germline V lookup: CDR1 LNHDA, CDR2 SQIVND (reference sequence). The CDR3 loop is CASSTNLGQGSSYEQYF. CDR3 nucleotide sequence: TGTGCCAGTAGTACAAACCTCGGACAGGGTAGCTCCTACGAGCAGTACTTC.

This rearrangement joins TRBV13 to TRBJ1-3; tentative D call: TRBD1 (5 bases). The CDR3 runs to 13 residues. V lost 4 bases and J 9 bases, leaving 13 bases between the germline ends. From germline, CDR1 is PRHDT and CDR2 FYEKMQ (reference sequence). This CDR3 reads CASSSPGDGTIYF. The CDR3 region has the DNA TGTGCCAGCAGCTCCCCGGGGGACGGCACCATATATTTT.

V is TRBV2 and J is TRBJ2-1, with D possibly TRBD1 on 7 matching bases. The CDR3 has 14 residues. Germline V gene sequence: CDR1 SNHLY, CDR2 FYNNEI. The V and J ends lost 7 bases and 5 bases respectively, with 15 bases between them. CDR3 nucleotides: TGTGCCAGCAAAGAGGCAGGGGGGAACAATGAGCAGTTCTTC. It codes for CASKEAGGNNEQFF. Drawing the rest from reference TRBV2 and TRBJ2-1, the complete variable domain is EPEVTQTPSHQVTQMGQEVILRCVPISNHLYFYWYRQILGQKVEFLVSFYNNEISEKSEIFDDQFSVERPDGSNFTLKIRSTKLEDSAMYFCASKEAGGNNEQFFGPGTRLTVL.

This chain links TRBV6-5 with TRBJ2-2, with 9 bases fitting TRBD1. CDR3 size: 15 residues. Trimming at V came to 6 bases and at J to 5 bases, leaving 7 bases not matched to a gene. CDR1 MNHEY and CDR2 SVGAGI come from the germline V gene. The CDR3 sequence is CASRSDRGYTGELFF. The CDR3 DNA sequence: TGTGCCAGCAGATCGGACAGGGGATATACCGGGGAGCTGTTTTTT.

The J gene is TRBJ1-5, the V gene TRBV6-5; 9 bases are a match to TRBD1. The CDR3 length is 16 residues. With 0 bases clipped from V and 4 bases from J, the junction kept 4 bases outside the gene matches. Per the germline V gene, CDR1 is MNHEY and CDR2 is SVGAGI. The CDR3 nucleotides are TGTGCCAGCAGTTACTCGAACAGGGGGCGAAATCAGCCCCAGCATTTT. Amino acid sequence: CASSYSNRGRNQPQHF.

V and J are TRBV6-6 and TRBJ1-5; D may be TRBD1 (6 bases). V lost 7 bases and J 4 bases, leaving 11 bases between the germline ends. Germline V gene lookup returns CDR1 MNHNY and CDR2 SVGAGI (reference sequence). This CDR3 region has 13 residues. In DNA form, the CDR3 reads TGTGCCAGCACACAGGGTTTGAATCAGCCCCAGCATTTT. Its translation: CASTQGLNQPQHF.

The V call is TRBV4-1, the J call TRBJ2-3; D is unclear. The CDR3 covers 16 residues. The germline V and J ends were trimmed by 4 bases and 3 bases, with 17 bases remaining between them. Germline loops: CDR1 MGHRA, CDR2 YSYEKL. The CDR3 reads CASSLVDMASTDTQYF. The CDR3 DNA is TGCGCCAGCAGCCTCGTTGATATGGCATCAACAGATACGCAGTATTTT.

The chain carries TRBV3-1 (or the pseudogene TRBV3-2) and TRBJ2-3; D possibly corresponds to TRBD2 (6 bases). The length of the CDR3 is 17 residues. Trimming stripped 3 bases from V and 0 bases from J, with 16 bases between. Germline assignment: CDR1 LGHDT and CDR2 YNNKEL (reference sequence). The CDR3 DNA reads TGTGCCAGCAGCCAGGAGGGAGCGGGCTCTAGCACAGATACGCAGTATTTT. Amino acids: CASSQEGAGSSTDTQYF.

V gene TRBV7-6 combines with J gene TRBJ1-1, with 7 bases aligning to TRBD1. With V trimmed by 3 bases and J by 0 bases, 1 base remained unmatched. Germline V CDR1 and CDR2: SGHVS, FNYEAQ. This CDR3 has 14 amino acids. CDR3 DNA: TGTGCCAGCAGCTTTGGGACAGTGAACACTGAAGCTTTCTTT. It is translated as CASSFGTVNTEAFF.

This chain connects TRBV10-3 to TRBJ2-7, with TRBD2 matching 10 bases. Per the germline V gene, CDR1 is ENHRY and CDR2 is SYGVKD. The CDR3 length is 16 residues. Trimming removed 4 bases from V and 4 bases from J; junction bases left unmatched: 10. The CDR3 here is CAISGGTSGNRYEQYF. The CDR3 region has the DNA TGTGCCATCAGTGGCGGTACTAGCGGGAATAGGTACGAGCAGTACTTC.

This clone occurred once. This chain connects TRBV6-1 to TRBJ2-7, with 7 nucleotides matching TRBD1. CDR1 MNHNS and CDR2 SASEGT come from the germline V gene. CDR3 length: 16 residues. Trimming at V came to 3 bases and at J to 0 bases, leaving 8 bases not matched to a gene. The CDR3 DNA reads TGTGCCAGCAGTGAGAGGGAGACAGGGCGCTCCTACGAGCAGTACTTC. Translation: CASSERETGRSYEQYF.

J is TRBJ1-2 and V is TRBV5-1; maybe TRBD1 (5 bases). Germline CDR1 and CDR2: SGHRS and YFSETQ. The CDR3 totals 15 residues. Trimming left V 4 bases short and J 3 bases short, with 16 bases between. The CDR3 protein is CASSRGRQSDYGYTF. Written as DNA, the CDR3 is TGCGCCAGCAGCCGTGGTCGACAGTCGGACTATGGCTACACCTTC.

The chain links TRBV7-6 to TRBJ2-3, with 11 bases lining up with TRBD2. The CDR3 is 18 amino acids. Germline trimming cut 1 base from V and 4 bases from J; bases unmatched to any gene: 10. Germline loops: CDR1 SGHVS, CDR2 FNYEAQ. The CDR3 bases are TGTGCCAGCAGCTTAGAGGCCCCAACTAGCGGGAGTGCAGATACGCAGTATTTT. Its protein product is CASSLEAPTSGSADTQYF.

The chain carries TRBV28 and TRBJ2-7; 11 nucleotides align to TRBD1. Germline trimming cut 4 bases from V and 10 bases from J; bases unmatched to any gene: 6. The germline CDR1 and CDR2 sequences are MDHEN and SYDVKM. This CDR3 is 13 amino acids long. CDR3 coding DNA: TGTGCCAGCAGTTCCGGGACAGGGGGACCACAGTACTTC. Translating it yields CASSSGTGGPQYF.

The chain employs TRBV28 and TRBJ2-7; D unclear. The germline V gene has CDR1 MDHEN and CDR2 SYDVKM. The CDR3 spans 13 residues. V lost 3 bases, J lost 4 bases, and 10 bases lay in between. The CDR3 sequence is CASSFVLRYEQYF. The CDR3 nucleotides are TGTGCCAGCAGTTTCGTTCTTCGGTACGAGCAGTACTTC.